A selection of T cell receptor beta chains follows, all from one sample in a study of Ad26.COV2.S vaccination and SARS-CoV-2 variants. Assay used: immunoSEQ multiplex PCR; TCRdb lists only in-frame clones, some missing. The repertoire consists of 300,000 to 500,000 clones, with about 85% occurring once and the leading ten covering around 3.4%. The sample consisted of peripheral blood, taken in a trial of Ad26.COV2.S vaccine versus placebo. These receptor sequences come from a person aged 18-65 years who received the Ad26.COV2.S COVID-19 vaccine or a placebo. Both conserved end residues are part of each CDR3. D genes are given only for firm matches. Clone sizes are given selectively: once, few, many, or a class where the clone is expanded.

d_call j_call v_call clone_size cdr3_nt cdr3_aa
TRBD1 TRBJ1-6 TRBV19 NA TGTGCCAGTAGTCCGTTCCGGGACAGGGGATCGGGAAGCTATAATTCACCCCTCCACTTT CASSPFRDRGSGSYNSPLHF
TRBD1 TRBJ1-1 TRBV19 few TGTGCCACCTTGACAGGGGATGGGGGCACTGAAGCTTTCTTT CATLTGDGGTEAFF
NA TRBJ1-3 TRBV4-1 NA TGCGCCAGCAGCCAAGTCTCGGCAGGGATCCTTGGAAACACCATATATTTT CASSQVSAGILGNTIYF
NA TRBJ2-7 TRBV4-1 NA TGCGCCAGCAGCCAACTGCAGGGGGAGCAGTACTTC CASSQLQGEQYF
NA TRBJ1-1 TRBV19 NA TGTGCCACAGGGTCGGGCTTTGCTGAAGCTTTCTTT CATGSGFAEAFF
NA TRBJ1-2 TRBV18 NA TGTGCCAGCTCACCCCAGACCTATGGCTACACCTTC CASSPQTYGYTF
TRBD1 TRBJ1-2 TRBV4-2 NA TGTGCCAGCAGCCAAGAATTCGGGACAGGGTATGGCTACACCTTC CASSQEFGTGYGYTF
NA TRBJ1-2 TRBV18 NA TGTGCCAGCTCACCGTTACAGGGCACCTATGGCTACACCTTC CASSPLQGTYGYTF
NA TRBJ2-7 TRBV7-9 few TGTGCCAGCAGCTTATCCCCCTACGAGCAGTACTTC CASSLSPYEQYF
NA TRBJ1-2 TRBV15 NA TGTGCCACCAGCAGAGTAGGAGGACAGCGCTATGGCTACACCTTC CATSRVGGQRYGYTF
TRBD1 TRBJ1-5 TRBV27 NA TGTGCCAGCAGTTCTCGGACAGGCCCGAATCAGCCCCAGCATTTT CASSSRTGPNQPQHF
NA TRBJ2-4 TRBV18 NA TGTGCCAGCTCACCAGGTGTCTCGGGGCGTATAGCCAAAAACATTCAGTACTTC CASSPGVSGRIAKNIQYF
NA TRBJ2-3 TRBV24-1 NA TGTGCCACCAGTGATTATTATCGACAGGATGAGGCGGATACGCAGTATTTT CATSDYYRQDEADTQYF
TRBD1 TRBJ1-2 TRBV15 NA TGTGCCACCAGCAGAGCGGGACAGAGAAAGAACTATGGCTACACCTTC CATSRAGQRKNYGYTF
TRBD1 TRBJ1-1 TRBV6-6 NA TGTGCCAGCAGCCCGGACAGGGGGCAAACTGAAGCTTTCTTT CASSPDRGQTEAFF
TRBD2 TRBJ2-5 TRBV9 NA TGTGCCAGCAGCGTACGAGAACGGGGGGAGAGAGAGACCCAGTACTTC CASSVRERGERETQYF
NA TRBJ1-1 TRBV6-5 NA TGTGCCAGCAGTTACTCTTTATGGGGGTCCACTGAAGCTTTCTTT CASSYSLWGSTEAFF